Below, one T cell receptor beta chain is given with its context. Its antigen is unknown. The data were taken from a study of T cell responses to AZD1222 COVID-19 vaccine. Study-wide results and limits: Repertoire sampling happened only post peak T cell response. The study reported that nearly half of spike-specific TCRs target unmutated variant regions. Vaccination with two AZD1222 doses was followed by a rise in Spike-specific TCR breadth and depth. CD4 TCRs covered the whole spike, strongest at regions 160-218 and 743-854.

TCRdb's copy holds only in-frame clones and misses some; the assay was immunoSEQ multiplex PCR. The sample has around 130,000 clones; about 93% are singletons. Looked up from germline, CDR1 is LGHNT and CDR2 is FRNRAP. V was clipped by 7 bases and J by 8 bases; unmatched bases: 9. The CDR3 runs to 14 residues. The sequence came from an adult in good health. This sample comprised peripheral blood, obtained on day 0 of AZD1222 vaccination. This sequence joins TRBV12-5 and TRBJ1-4, with TRBD1 matching over 8 bases. The CDR3 loop reads CASATGGGSEKLFF. The CDR3 DNA follows: TGTGCTAGTGCTACAGGGGGAGGCAGCGAAAAACTGTTTTTT.